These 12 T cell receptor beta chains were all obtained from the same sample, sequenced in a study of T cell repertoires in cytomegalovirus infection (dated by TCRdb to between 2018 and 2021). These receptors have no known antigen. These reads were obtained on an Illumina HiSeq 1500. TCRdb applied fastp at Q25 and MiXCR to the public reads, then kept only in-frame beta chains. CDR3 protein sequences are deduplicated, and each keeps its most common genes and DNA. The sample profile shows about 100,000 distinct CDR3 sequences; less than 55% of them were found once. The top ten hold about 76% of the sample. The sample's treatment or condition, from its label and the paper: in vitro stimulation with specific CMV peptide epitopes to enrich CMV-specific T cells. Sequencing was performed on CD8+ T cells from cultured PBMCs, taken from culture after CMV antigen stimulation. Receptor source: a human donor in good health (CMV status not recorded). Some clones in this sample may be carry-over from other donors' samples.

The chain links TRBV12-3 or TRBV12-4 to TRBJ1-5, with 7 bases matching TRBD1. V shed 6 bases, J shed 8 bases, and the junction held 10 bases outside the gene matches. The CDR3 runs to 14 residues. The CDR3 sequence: CASRIGGSSEPQHF. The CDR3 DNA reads TGTGCCAGCAGGATAGGGGGCAGTTCGGAGCCCCAGCATTTT.

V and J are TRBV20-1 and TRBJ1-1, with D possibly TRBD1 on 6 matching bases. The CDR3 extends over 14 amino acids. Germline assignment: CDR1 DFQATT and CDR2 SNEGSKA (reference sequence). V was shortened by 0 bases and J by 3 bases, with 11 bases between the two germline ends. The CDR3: CSARDYRVDTEAFF. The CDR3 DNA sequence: TGCAGTGCTAGAGATTACAGGGTCGACACTGAAGCTTTCTTT.

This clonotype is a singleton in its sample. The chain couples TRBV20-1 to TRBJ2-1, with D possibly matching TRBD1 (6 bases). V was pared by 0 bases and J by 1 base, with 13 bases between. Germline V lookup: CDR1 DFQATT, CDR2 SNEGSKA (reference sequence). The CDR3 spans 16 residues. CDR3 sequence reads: CSARDWQGPSYNEQFF. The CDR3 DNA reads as TGCAGTGCTAGAGATTGGCAGGGGCCGTCCTACAATGAGCAGTTCTTC.

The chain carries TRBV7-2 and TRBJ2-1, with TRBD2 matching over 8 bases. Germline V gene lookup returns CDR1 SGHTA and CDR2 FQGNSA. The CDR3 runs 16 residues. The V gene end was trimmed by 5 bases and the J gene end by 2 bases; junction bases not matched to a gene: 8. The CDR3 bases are TGTGCCAGCAGCCTCATCGTGGGACTAGCCTACAATGAGCAGTTCTTC. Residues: CASSLIVGLAYNEQFF. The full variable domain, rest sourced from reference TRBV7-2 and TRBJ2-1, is GAGVSQSPSNKVTEKGKDVELRCDPISGHTALYWYRQSLGQGLEFLIYFQGNSAPDKSGLPSDRFSAERTGGSVSTLTIQRTQQEDSAVYLCASSLIVGLAYNEQFFGPGTRLTVL.

As DNA, the CDR3 is TGTGCCAGCCAGAGCCGGAGCGAGACTAACTATGGCTACACCTTC. This gives the protein CASQSRSETNYGYTF. The J gene is TRBJ1-2, the V gene TRBV27; D gene uncertain. V lost 8 bases and J 0 bases, leaving 16 bases between the germline ends. Germline V gene data show CDR1 as MNHEY and CDR2 as SMNVEV (reference sequence). This CDR3 contains 15 residues.

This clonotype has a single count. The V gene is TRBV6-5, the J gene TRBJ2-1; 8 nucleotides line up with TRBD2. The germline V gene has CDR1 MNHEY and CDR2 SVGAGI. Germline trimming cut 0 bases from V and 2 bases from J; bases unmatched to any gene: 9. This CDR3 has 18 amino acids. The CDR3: CASSYSHLGRGAYNEQFF. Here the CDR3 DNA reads TGTGCCAGCAGTTACTCCCACCTCGGGCGGGGGGCCTACAATGAGCAGTTCTTC.

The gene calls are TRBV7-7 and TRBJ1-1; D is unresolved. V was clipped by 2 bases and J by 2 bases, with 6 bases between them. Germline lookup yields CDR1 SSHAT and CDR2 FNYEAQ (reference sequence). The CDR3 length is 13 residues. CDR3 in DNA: TGTGCCAGCAGCTTAATAGAAAACACTGAAGCTTTCTTT. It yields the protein CASSLIENTEAFF. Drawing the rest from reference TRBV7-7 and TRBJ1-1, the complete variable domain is GAGVSQSPRYKVTKRGQDVTLRCDPISSHATLYWYQQALGQGPEFLTYFNYEAQPDKSGLPSDRFSAERPEGSISTLTIQRTEQRDSAMYRCASSLIENTEAFFGQGTRLTVV.

The chain's CDR3 is CASSLARTVYSNQPQHF. In DNA, the CDR3 is TGTGCCAGCAGCTTAGCGCGAACAGTTTATAGCAATCAGCCCCAGCATTTT. The chain uses TRBV7-8 and TRBJ1-5, with D uncertain. Germline-derived CDR1 and CDR2 are SGHVS and FQNEAQ. This CDR3 spans 17 amino acids. The V end was cut by 0 bases, the J end by 0 bases, with 12 bases between.

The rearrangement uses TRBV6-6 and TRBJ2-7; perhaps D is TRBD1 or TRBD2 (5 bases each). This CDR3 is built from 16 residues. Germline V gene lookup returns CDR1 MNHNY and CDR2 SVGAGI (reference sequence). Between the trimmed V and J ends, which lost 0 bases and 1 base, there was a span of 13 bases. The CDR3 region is CASSYSRQGGSYEQYF. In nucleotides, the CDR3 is TGTGCCAGCAGTTACTCGCGGCAGGGCGGGTCCTACGAGCAGTACTTC.

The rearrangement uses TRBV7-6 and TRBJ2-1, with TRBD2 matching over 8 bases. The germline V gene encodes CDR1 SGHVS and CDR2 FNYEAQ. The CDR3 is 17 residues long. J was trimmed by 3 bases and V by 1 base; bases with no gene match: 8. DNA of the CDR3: TGTGCCAGCAGCTTAGAAGTGTCGGGGGGGTTCTACAATGAGCAGTTCTTC. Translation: CASSLEVSGGFYNEQFF. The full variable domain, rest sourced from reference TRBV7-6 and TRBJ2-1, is GAGVSQSPRYKVTKRGQDVALRCDPISGHVSLYWYRQALGQGPEFLTYFNYEAQQDKSGLPNDRFSAERPEGSISTLTIQRTEQRDSAMYRCASSLEVSGGFYNEQFFGPGTRLTVL.

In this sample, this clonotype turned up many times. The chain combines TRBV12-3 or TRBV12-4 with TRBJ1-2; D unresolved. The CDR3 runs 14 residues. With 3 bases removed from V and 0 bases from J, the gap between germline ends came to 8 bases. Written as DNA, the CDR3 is TGTGCCAGCAGTTTTGCAGGAGCTAACTATGGCTACACCTTC. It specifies CASSFAGANYGYTF.

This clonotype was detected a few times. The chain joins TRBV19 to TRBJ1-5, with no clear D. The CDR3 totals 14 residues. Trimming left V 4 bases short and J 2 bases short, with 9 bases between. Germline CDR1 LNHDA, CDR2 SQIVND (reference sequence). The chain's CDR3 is CASSTGEGNQPQHF. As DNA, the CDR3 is TGTGCCAGTAGTACCGGGGAGGGCAATCAGCCCCAGCATTTT.